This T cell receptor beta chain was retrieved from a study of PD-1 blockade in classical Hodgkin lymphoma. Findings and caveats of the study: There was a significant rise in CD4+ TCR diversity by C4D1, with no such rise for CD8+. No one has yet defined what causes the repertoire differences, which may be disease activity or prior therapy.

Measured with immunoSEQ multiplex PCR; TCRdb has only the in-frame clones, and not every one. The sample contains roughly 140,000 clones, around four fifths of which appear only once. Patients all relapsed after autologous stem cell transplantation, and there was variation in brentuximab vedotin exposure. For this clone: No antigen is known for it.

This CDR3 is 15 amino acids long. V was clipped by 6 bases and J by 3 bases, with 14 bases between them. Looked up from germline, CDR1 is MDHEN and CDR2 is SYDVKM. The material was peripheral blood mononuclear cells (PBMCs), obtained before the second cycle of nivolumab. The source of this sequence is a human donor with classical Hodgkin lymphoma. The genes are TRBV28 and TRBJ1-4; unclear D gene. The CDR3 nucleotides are TGTGCCAGCAGCCTACCCCCGGGGTCTAATGAAAAACTGTTTTTT. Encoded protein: CASSLPPGSNEKLFF. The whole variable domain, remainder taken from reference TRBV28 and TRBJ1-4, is DVKVTQSSRYLVKRTGEKVFLECVQDMDHENMFWYRQDPGLGLRLIYFSYDVKMKEKGDIPEGYSVSREKKERFSLILESASTNQTSMYLCASSLPPGSNEKLFFGSGTQLSVL.